A single sample gave rise to the 7 T cell receptor beta chains below, sequenced in a study of shared clonotypes between healthy human individuals. The assay was immunoSEQ multiplex PCR, and TCRdb's table has in-frame clones only and misses some. The sample includes roughly 2.5 million clones, more than 80% of them seen just once. Sequences were obtained from naive CD4+ T cells sorted from blood. The subset here: CD45RA+ positively selected. These TCRs come from a man younger than 30 in good health.

V gene TRBV11-2 combines with J gene TRBJ2-5; 11 bases align to TRBD2. Trimming took 3 bases from V and 0 from J; bases not matched to a gene: 6. The CDR3 has 17 amino acids. Germline CDR1 is SGHAT and CDR2 is FQNNGV. CDR3: CASSLLAGGGYQETQYF. The CDR3 DNA follows: TGTGCCAGCAGCTTGCTAGCGGGGGGAGGGTACCAAGAGACCCAGTACTTC.

This clone showed up just a few times. This chain connects TRBV9 to TRBJ1-3, with 9 bases identical to TRBD1. The CDR3 extends over 17 amino acids. V lost 0 bases to trimming and J lost 4 bases; unmatched junction nucleotides: 8. The germline V gene encodes CDR1 SGDLS and CDR2 YYNGEE. The CDR3 DNA reads TGTGCCAGCAGCGTAGCCCAAGGACAGGGGCAAGGAAACACCATATATTTT. Its protein is CASSVAQGQGQGNTIYF.

The chain combines TRBV7-9 with TRBJ2-5; D is perhaps TRBD1 (6 bases). The V and J ends lost 2 bases and 5 bases respectively, with 18 bases between them. The CDR3 is 16 amino acids. CDR1 SEHNR and CDR2 FQNEAQ come from the germline V gene (reference sequence). CDR3: CASSLSGGPAGETQYF. Written as DNA, the CDR3 is TGTGCCAGCAGCTTATCTGGGGGCCCCGCAGGGGAGACCCAGTACTTC.

The chain links TRBV2 to TRBJ2-6, with D uncertain. This CDR3 has 13 residues. Germline CDR1 is SNHLY and CDR2 is FYNNEI. Trimming removed 6 bases at V and 2 bases at J, with 5 bases between. The CDR3 region is CASRGTGANVLTF. The CDR3 nucleotides read TGTGCCAGCAGAGGTACTGGGGCCAACGTCCTGACTTTC.

The rearrangement links TRBV7-2 to TRBJ2-2; D is ambiguous. Trimming removed 2 bases at V and 6 bases at J, with 10 bases between. The germline V gene encodes CDR1 SGHTA and CDR2 FQGNSA. The length of the CDR3 is 14 residues. The CDR3 coding sequence is TGTGCCAGCAGCTTATTAACGGGTGCCGGGGAGCTGTTTTTT. Translation: CASSLLTGAGELFF.

The chain links TRBV27 to TRBJ2-7; TRBD1 aligns across 7 bases. The length of the CDR3 is 13 residues. V gave up 3 bases and J gave up 7 bases; unmatched junction bases: 6. Germline loops: CDR1 MNHEY, CDR2 SMNVEV (reference sequence). CDR3 in DNA: TGTGCCAGCAGTTTTCGCACGGGACAGGAGCAGTACTTC. Its protein is CASSFRTGQEQYF.

The chain employs TRBV25-1 and TRBJ2-3, with 16 nucleotides matching TRBD2. With V trimmed by 8 bases and J by 3 bases, 5 bases remained unmatched. The CDR3 is 16 amino acids. Germline lookup yields CDR1 MGHDK and CDR2 SYGVNS. The CDR3 sequence: CASGQGLAGGTDTQYF. For the CDR3, the DNA is TGTGCCAGCGGGCAGGGACTAGCGGGAGGGACAGATACGCAGTATTTT.